Presented here are 14 T cell receptor beta chains from one specimen sequenced in a study of blood T cell repertoires in COVID-19 (TCRdb year 2020). The method behind the library was the immunoSEQ multiplex PCR assay. In TCRdb, the immuneACCESS table is reduced to in-frame sequences with V and J assigned. These tables do not hold every clone; where another copy was compared, an unresolved V gene accounts for under half, and the others remain unexplained. This sample has 180,000 or so clones in its table, and 86% of those were observed once. Together, the top ten hold approximately 10% of the sample. Sequencing input: peripheral blood. Every receptor here comes from a woman between 55 and 75 years old with COVID-19, enrolled during active disease.

The table lists this clone with a count of one. This rearrangement joins TRBV4-3 to TRBJ2-1; TRBD2 matches 9 bases. The trim removed 1 base at V and 7 bases at J, leaving 5 bases unmatched. This CDR3 has 15 amino acids. Per germline, CDR1 LGHNA and CDR2 YSLEER. The CDR3 DNA reads as TGCGCCAGCAGCCAAGTTGGACTAGCGATGAATGAGCAGTTCTTC. Translating it yields CASSQVGLAMNEQFF.

This clone showed up just once. The chain has TRBV5-1 and TRBJ2-5, with 12 nucleotides matching TRBD1. V lost 2 bases, J lost 5 bases, and 10 bases stayed unmatched. The germline CDR1 and CDR2 sequences are SGHRS and YFSETQ. This CDR3 region has 17 residues. The CDR3 loop is CASSFGTGGTSMETQYF. DNA for the CDR3: TGCGCCAGCAGCTTCGGGACAGGGGGCACCTCTATGGAGACCCAGTACTTC.

The chain couples TRBV19 to TRBJ2-1, with 11 positions matching TRBD2. The CDR3 length is 17 residues. Germline trimming cut 6 bases from V and 0 bases from J; bases unmatched to any gene: 7. The germline CDR1 and CDR2 sequences are LNHDA and SQIVND (reference sequence). The CDR3 DNA reads TGTGCCAGTAGCCGCGGGACTAGCGGTAGCTCCTACAATGAGCAGTTCTTC. This encodes CASSRGTSGSSYNEQFF.

The chain carries TRBV4-2 and TRBJ1-4, with 7 bases that match TRBD1. The CDR3 spans 15 residues. Germline-derived CDR1 and CDR2 are LGHNA and YNFKEQ. With V trimmed by 1 base and J by 6 bases, 5 bases remained unmatched. The CDR3 protein is CASSQVGRGDEKLFF. CDR3 coding DNA: TGTGCCAGCAGCCAAGTCGGCAGGGGGGATGAAAAACTGTTTTTT.

The chain links TRBV7-2 to TRBJ1-4; TRBD1 aligns across 8 bases. The CDR3 runs 14 residues. V was clipped by 3 bases and J by 11 bases; unmatched bases: 8. Looked up from germline, CDR1 is SGHTA and CDR2 is FQGNSA. CDR3 in amino acids: CASSLDRVVGKLFF. The CDR3 DNA follows: TGTGCCAGCAGCTTGGACAGGGTGGTTGGGAAACTGTTTTTT.

The chain is built from TRBV15 and TRBJ2-4, with 9 bases identical to TRBD2. V shed 0 bases, J shed 9 bases, and the junction held 6 bases outside the gene matches. The CDR3 consists of 15 residues. The germline V gene has CDR1 LNHNV and CDR2 YYDKDF (reference sequence). This CDR3 reads CATSRDPGTSIIQYF. The CDR3 DNA is TGTGCCACCAGCAGAGATCCAGGGACTAGCATCATTCAGTACTTC.

The V and J genes are TRBV30 and TRBJ1-6; 10 bases map to TRBD1. The V gene's germline CDR1 is GTSNPN and CDR2 SVGIG (reference sequence). The CDR3 extends over 16 amino acids. With V trimmed by 2 bases and J by 10 bases, 11 bases remained unmatched. The CDR3 region has the DNA TGTGCCTGGAGTCCCCGGGACAGGGGAGCGGGGTCACCCCTCCACTTT. Amino acid sequence: CAWSPRDRGAGSPLHF.

This rearrangement joins TRBV7-2 to TRBJ2-1, with TRBD2 matching 7 bases. V gave up 1 base and J gave up 4 bases; unmatched junction bases: 7. The CDR3 is 16 amino acids. CDR1 and CDR2 (germline): SGHTA, FQGNSA. The CDR3 DNA reads TGTGCCAGCAGCTTAGATAATGCGGGAGCTTACAATGAGCAGTTCTTC. It specifies CASSLDNAGAYNEQFF.

The CDR3 nucleotides are TGTGCCAGCAGCGTAACAGGGGCTTCTAGCACAGATACGCAGTATTTT. As protein: CASSVTGASSTDTQYF. This chain links TRBV7-9 with TRBJ2-3, with 7 positions matching TRBD1. This CDR3 comprises 16 residues. Unmatched junction bases numbered 8, after V lost 5 bases and J lost 0 bases. Germline V gene data show CDR1 as SEHNR and CDR2 as FQNEAQ (reference sequence).

V gene TRBV6-2 or TRBV6-3 combines with J gene TRBJ1-1, with no clear D. V lost 2 bases and J lost 0, with 7 bases in between. Germline CDR1 MNHEY, CDR2 SVGEGT. This CDR3 comprises 14 residues. The CDR3 loop reads CASSYRNMNTEAFF. CDR3 nucleotide sequence: TGTGCCAGCAGTTACAGAAACATGAACACTGAAGCTTTCTTT.

The V call is TRBV11-3, the J call TRBJ2-5; the match to TRBD1 covers 8 bases. There are 14 residues in the CDR3. V shed 5 bases and J 5 bases; nucleotides not matched to a gene: 7. The germline V gene has CDR1 SGHNT and CDR2 YENEEA. The CDR3 protein is CASSPQGGFETQYF. For the CDR3, the DNA is TGTGCCAGCAGCCCACAGGGGGGTTTTGAGACCCAGTACTTC. Based on the CDR3 plus reference TRBV11-3 and TRBJ2-5, the full variable domain is EAGVVQSPRYKIIEKKQPVAFWCNPISGHNTLYWYLQNLGQGPELLIRYENEEAVDDSQLPKDRFSAERLKGVDSTLKIQPAELGDSAVYLCASSPQGGFETQYFGPGTRLLVL.

V is TRBV2 and J is TRBJ1-2; 8 bases are a match to TRBD1. Germline V gives CDR1 SNHLY, CDR2 FYNNEI. This CDR3 has 13 amino acids. Trimming took 6 bases from V and 7 from J; bases not matched to a gene: 7. The CDR3 bases are TGTGCCAGCAGCGGGACAGGAGCAGTTGGCTACACCTTC. This encodes CASSGTGAVGYTF.

This rearrangement joins TRBV19 to TRBJ1-2; 10 nucleotides align to TRBD1. The CDR3 runs 12 residues. Germline V gene data show CDR1 as LNHDA and CDR2 as SQIVND (reference sequence). V trimming: 3 bases; J trimming: 10 bases; junction bases outside the gene matches: 2. DNA of the CDR3: TGTGCCAGTAGTATGGGACAGGGGCACTACACCTTC. As protein: CASSMGQGHYTF.

The chain employs TRBV30 and TRBJ1-1; no firm D call. V gave up 2 bases and J gave up 11 bases, with 18 bases separating them. The germline V gene encodes CDR1 GTSNPN and CDR2 SVGIG (reference sequence). This CDR3 contains 13 residues. The CDR3 reads CAWSTSGIRYAFF. CDR3 DNA: TGTGCCTGGAGTACCTCCGGGATTCGATACGCTTTCTTT.